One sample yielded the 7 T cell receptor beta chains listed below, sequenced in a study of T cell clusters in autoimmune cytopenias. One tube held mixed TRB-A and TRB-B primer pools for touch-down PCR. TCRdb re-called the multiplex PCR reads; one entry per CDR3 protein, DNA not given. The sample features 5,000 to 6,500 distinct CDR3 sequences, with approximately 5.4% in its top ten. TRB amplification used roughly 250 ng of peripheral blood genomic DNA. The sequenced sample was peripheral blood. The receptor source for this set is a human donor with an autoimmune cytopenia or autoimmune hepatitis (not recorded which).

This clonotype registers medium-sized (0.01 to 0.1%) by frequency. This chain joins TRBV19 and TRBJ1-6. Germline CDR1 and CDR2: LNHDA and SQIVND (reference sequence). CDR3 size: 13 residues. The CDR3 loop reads CASSIGTGSPLHF.

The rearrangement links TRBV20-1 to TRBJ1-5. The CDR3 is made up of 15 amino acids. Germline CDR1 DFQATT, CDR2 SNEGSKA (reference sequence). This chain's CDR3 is CSARDRRVSNQPQHF.

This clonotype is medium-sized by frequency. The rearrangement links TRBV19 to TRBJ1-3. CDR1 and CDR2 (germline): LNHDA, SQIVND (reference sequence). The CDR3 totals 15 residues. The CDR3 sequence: CASSMGQSSGNTIYF.

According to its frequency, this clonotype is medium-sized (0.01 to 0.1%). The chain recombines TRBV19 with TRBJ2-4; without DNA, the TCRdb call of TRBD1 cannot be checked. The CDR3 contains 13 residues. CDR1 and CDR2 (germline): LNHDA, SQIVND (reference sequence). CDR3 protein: CASSIGRGGIQYF. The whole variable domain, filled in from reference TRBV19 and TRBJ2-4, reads DGGITQSPKYLFRKEGQNVTLSCEQNLNHDAMYWYRQDPGQGLRLIYYSQIVNDFQKGDIAEGYSVSREKKESFPLTVTSAQKNPTAFYLCASSIGRGGIQYFGAGTRLSVL.

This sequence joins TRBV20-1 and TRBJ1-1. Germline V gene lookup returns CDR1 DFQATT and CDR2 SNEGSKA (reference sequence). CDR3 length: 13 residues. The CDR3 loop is CSASLNSYTEAFF.

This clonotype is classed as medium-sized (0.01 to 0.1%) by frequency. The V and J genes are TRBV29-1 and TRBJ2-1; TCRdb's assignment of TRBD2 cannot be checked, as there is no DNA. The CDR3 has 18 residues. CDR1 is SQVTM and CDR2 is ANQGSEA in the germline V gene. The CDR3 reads CSVPDLRLAGMSYNEQFF.

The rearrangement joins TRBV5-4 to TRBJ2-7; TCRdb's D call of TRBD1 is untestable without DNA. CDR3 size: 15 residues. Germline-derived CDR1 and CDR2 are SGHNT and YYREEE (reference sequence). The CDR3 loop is CASSRRGILSYEQYF.